A selection of T cell receptor beta chains follows, all from one sample in a study of radiation and T cells in renal cell carcinoma. Profiled with immunoSEQ multiplex PCR; TCRdb holds only in-frame clones, not every one. Among 140,000 to 150,000 clones listed, 88% were seen once. The source was blood, collected from a patient whose treatment included radiotherapy and nephrectomy. These receptors came from a woman aged 70-85 years with renal cell carcinoma. The CDR3 runs from the conserved cysteine through the conserved F or W. Fields, in order: D gene, J gene, V gene, clone size, CDR3 DNA, CDR3 protein. The D gene is left open where the match is weak. Expanded clones are given a class, and other clones once, few, many or no size at all.

D gene: TRBD1
J gene: TRBJ1-5
V gene: TRBV10-3
clone size: NA
CDR3 DNA: TGTGCCATCAGTGAAAGCGACAGGGATGCGCAGCCCCAGCATTTT
CDR3 protein: CAISESDRDAQPQHF

D gene: NA
J gene: TRBJ1-5
V gene: TRBV16
clone size: NA
CDR3 DNA: TGTGCCAGCAGCCAAGGGGGACCGGATCAGCCCCAGCATTTT
CDR3 protein: CASSQGGPDQPQHF

D gene: NA
J gene: TRBJ1-6
V gene: TRBV6-5
clone size: few
CDR3 DNA: TGTGCCAGCAGTTACGGGGGAGGTAATTCACCCCTCCACTTT
CDR3 protein: CASSYGGGNSPLHF

D gene: NA
J gene: TRBJ1-1
V gene: TRBV7-7
clone size: NA
CDR3 DNA: TGTGCTAGCAGCTTAGCAGGGAACACTGAAGCTTTCTTT
CDR3 protein: CASSLAGNTEAFF

D gene: NA
J gene: TRBJ2-5
V gene: TRBV19
clone size: NA
CDR3 DNA: TGTGCCAGTAGTATAGATTTTGGACGGCAAGAGACCCAGTACTTC
CDR3 protein: CASSIDFGRQETQYF

D gene: NA
J gene: TRBJ2-5
V gene: TRBV9
clone size: NA
CDR3 DNA: TGTGCCAGCAGCGTCAATCCTGGGGAGACCCAGTACTTC
CDR3 protein: CASSVNPGETQYF

D gene: NA
J gene: TRBJ1-2
V gene: TRBV28
clone size: NA
CDR3 DNA: TGTGCCAGCAGTTTTAGGGGGGGTGGCTACACCTTC
CDR3 protein: CASSFRGGGYTF

D gene: NA
J gene: TRBJ1-4
V gene: TRBV5-1
clone size: once
CDR3 DNA: TGCGCCAGCAGCTTGGGCGGTATCCGAGGGGAAAAACTGTTTTTT
CDR3 protein: CASSLGGIRGEKLFF

D gene: TRBD1
J gene: TRBJ2-7
V gene: TRBV7-9
clone size: NA
CDR3 DNA: TGTGCCAGCAGCTTTGAGGGACAGAGTTCGAGCTACGAGCAGTACTTC
CDR3 protein: CASSFEGQSSSYEQYF

D gene: NA
J gene: TRBJ1-2
V gene: TRBV27
clone size: NA
CDR3 DNA: TGTGCCAGCAGTTATGGGACCAACTATGGCTACACCTTC
CDR3 protein: CASSYGTNYGYTF

D gene: NA
J gene: TRBJ1-5
V gene: TRBV6-5
clone size: NA
CDR3 DNA: TGTGCCAGCAGCCCGGACAGCCTCAATCAGCCCCAGCATTTT
CDR3 protein: CASSPDSLNQPQHF

D gene: NA
J gene: TRBJ2-4
V gene: TRBV5-1
clone size: NA
CDR3 DNA: TGCGCCAGCAGCTTGGCGGGCTCGGCCAAAAACATTCAGTACTTC
CDR3 protein: CASSLAGSAKNIQYF

D gene: NA
J gene: TRBJ1-2
V gene: TRBV30
clone size: NA
CDR3 DNA: TGTGCCTCCCAGGAAGGCGCCCAAGCTAACTATGGCTACACCTTC
CDR3 protein: CASQEGAQANYGYTF

D gene: NA
J gene: TRBJ1-3
V gene: TRBV6-6
clone size: NA
CDR3 DNA: TGTGCCAGCAGTTACGGGACTTCTGGAAACACCATATATTTT
CDR3 protein: CASSYGTSGNTIYF

D gene: TRBD2
J gene: TRBJ2-1
V gene: TRBV7-3
clone size: NA
CDR3 DNA: TGTGCCAGCAGCTCACTAGCGGGGGGGCACTACAATGAGCAGTTCTTC
CDR3 protein: CASSSLAGGHYNEQFF

D gene: TRBD1
J gene: TRBJ2-5
V gene: TRBV27
clone size: NA
CDR3 DNA: TGTGCCAGCAGTAGCCGGACAGGGGTGTGGGGCCAAGAGACCCAGTACTTC
CDR3 protein: CASSSRTGVWGQETQYF

D gene: TRBD1
J gene: TRBJ2-3
V gene: TRBV6-1
clone size: NA
CDR3 DNA: TGTGCCAGCAGTGAAGGGACAGGGGCGGCAGATACGCAGTATTTT
CDR3 protein: CASSEGTGAADTQYF

D gene: TRBD1
J gene: TRBJ2-2
V gene: TRBV11-1
clone size: NA
CDR3 DNA: TGTGCCAGCAGCTATAGACCGGGACAGGGGGACACCGGGGAGCTGTTTTTT
CDR3 protein: CASSYRPGQGDTGELFF

D gene: NA
J gene: TRBJ1-1
V gene: TRBV19
clone size: few
CDR3 DNA: TGTGCCAGTAGGGAAGGTGTGAACACTGAAGCTTTCTTT
CDR3 protein: CASREGVNTEAFF

D gene: NA
J gene: TRBJ1-2
V gene: TRBV20-1
clone size: NA
CDR3 DNA: TGCAGTGCTAACACACGGGGAGGCTACACCTTC
CDR3 protein: CSANTRGGYTF

D gene: NA
J gene: TRBJ2-3
V gene: TRBV7-2
clone size: NA
CDR3 DNA: TGTGCCAGCAGCCCGAGCGGATACACAGATACGCAGTATTTT
CDR3 protein: CASSPSGYTDTQYF

D gene: NA
J gene: TRBJ2-5
V gene: TRBV27
clone size: NA
CDR3 DNA: TGTGCCAGCAGCGGACTCAATCGAGAGACCCAGTACTTC
CDR3 protein: CASSGLNRETQYF

D gene: TRBD1
J gene: TRBJ1-5
V gene: TRBV7-2
clone size: NA
CDR3 DNA: TGTGCCAGCAGCCCCCGGACAGGGGGCCAGCCCCAGCATTTT
CDR3 protein: CASSPRTGGQPQHF

D gene: NA
J gene: TRBJ2-2
V gene: TRBV19
clone size: NA
CDR3 DNA: TGTGCCAGTAGTATGTGGGTAACCGACACCGGGGAGCTGTTTTTT
CDR3 protein: CASSMWVTDTGELFF

D gene: NA
J gene: TRBJ1-5
V gene: TRBV19
clone size: NA
CDR3 DNA: TGTGCCAGTAGTATCGGGCAGGGGCGCTTGGGGGGTCAGCCCCAGCATTTT
CDR3 protein: CASSIGQGRLGGQPQHF

D gene: NA
J gene: TRBJ1-2
V gene: TRBV30
clone size: few
CDR3 DNA: TGTGCCTGGAGTCCGGGTGGCTACACCTTC
CDR3 protein: CAWSPGGYTF

D gene: TRBD1
J gene: TRBJ1-1
V gene: TRBV6-6
clone size: NA
CDR3 DNA: TGTGCCAGCAGTTACGGGGACAGGGGTTTGACTGAAGCTTTCTTT
CDR3 protein: CASSYGDRGLTEAFF

D gene: TRBD2
J gene: TRBJ2-3
V gene: TRBV2
clone size: NA
CDR3 DNA: TGTGCCAGCAGTACCAGCGGGGGCCTCGGAGATACGCAGTATTTT
CDR3 protein: CASSTSGGLGDTQYF

D gene: NA
J gene: TRBJ1-3
V gene: TRBV15
clone size: NA
CDR3 DNA: TGTGCCACCAGCAGAAACAGACTGGCTGGAAACACCATATATTTT
CDR3 protein: CATSRNRLAGNTIYF

D gene: TRBD1
J gene: TRBJ1-5
V gene: TRBV11-2
clone size: few
CDR3 DNA: TGTGCCAGCAGCTCACAGGGGGCGGTGGGTCAGCCCCAGCATTTT
CDR3 protein: CASSSQGAVGQPQHF

D gene: NA
J gene: TRBJ2-7
V gene: TRBV7-2
clone size: NA
CDR3 DNA: TGTGCCAGCAGCAGATCGGGTAGCTATTCCCACGAGCAGTACTTC
CDR3 protein: CASSRSGSYSHEQYF

D gene: TRBD2
J gene: TRBJ2-2
V gene: TRBV6-1
clone size: NA
CDR3 DNA: TGTGCCGCCCGGCTAGCGGGGGCTGGCGGGGAGCTGTTTTTT
CDR3 protein: CAARLAGAGGELFF

D gene: TRBD2
J gene: TRBJ2-3
V gene: TRBV7-2
clone size: NA
CDR3 DNA: TGTGCCAGCAGACTTAGCGGGGGGGCCAGTGATACGCAGTATTTT
CDR3 protein: CASRLSGGASDTQYF

D gene: NA
J gene: TRBJ2-1
V gene: TRBV11-3
clone size: NA
CDR3 DNA: TGTGCCAGCAGCGTTGACAGTCTACACTACAATGAGCAGTTCTTC
CDR3 protein: CASSVDSLHYNEQFF

D gene: NA
J gene: TRBJ2-3
V gene: TRBV7-2
clone size: NA
CDR3 DNA: TGTGCCAGCACCCCAGGAGGGGCCGGCACAGATACGCAGTATTTT
CDR3 protein: CASTPGGAGTDTQYF

D gene: TRBD1
J gene: TRBJ1-1
V gene: TRBV6-5
clone size: few
CDR3 DNA: TGTGCCAGCAGTCTAACAGGGGGGACTGAAGCTTTCTTT
CDR3 protein: CASSLTGGTEAFF